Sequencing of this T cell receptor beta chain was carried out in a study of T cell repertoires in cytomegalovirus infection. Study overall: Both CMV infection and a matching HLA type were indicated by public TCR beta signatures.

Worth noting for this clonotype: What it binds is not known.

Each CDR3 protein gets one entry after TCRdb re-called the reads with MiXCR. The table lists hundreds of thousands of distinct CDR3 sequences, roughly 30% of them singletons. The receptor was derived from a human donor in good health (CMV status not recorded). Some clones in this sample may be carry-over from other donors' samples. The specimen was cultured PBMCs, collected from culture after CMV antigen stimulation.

CDR3 DNA sequence: TGCGCCAGCAGCCACACCCCCAGGGAGAACACTGAAGCTTTCTTT. This sequence encodes CASSHTPRENTEAFF. The V and J genes are TRBV5-1 and TRBJ1-1; D might be TRBD1 (5 bases). V was cut by 4 bases and J by 1 base, with 14 bases left in between. The CDR3 is 15 amino acids. The germline gives CDR1 SGHRS, CDR2 YFSETQ. Combining the CDR3 with reference TRBV5-1 and TRBJ1-1 gives the whole variable domain KAGVTQTPRYLIKTRGQQVTLSCSPISGHRSVSWYQQTPGQGLQFLFEYFSETQRNKGNFPGRFSGRQFSNSRSEMNVSTLELGDSALYLCASSHTPRENTEAFFGQGTRLTVV.